This entry describes one T cell receptor (beta chain). Looked up from germline, CDR1 is MNHEY and CDR2 is SMNVEV (reference sequence). With 7 bases removed from V and 4 bases from J, the gap between germline ends came to 14 bases. The length of the CDR3 is 14 residues. This entry comes from a study of cytomegalovirus exposure and HLA in healthy donors. 13 Jbeta primers and 60 Vbeta primers were used for the PCR. Sequenced by immunoSEQ multiplex PCR; TCRdb stores in-frame clones only, minus some. Here the sample spans about 180,000 clones, approximately 78% being singletons. Sequenced: PBMCs. The chain links TRBV27 to TRBJ1-5, with D possibly matching TRBD1 (6 bases). The sequence derives from a human donor in good health. Here the CDR3 DNA reads TGTGCCAGCAACTCATGGGGGCCGAATCAGCCCCAGCATTTT. Protein product: CASNSWGPNQPQHF.